Following are 18 T cell receptor beta chains from one sample sequenced in a study of cytomegalovirus exposure and HLA in healthy donors. Researchers ran the PCR with 60 Vbeta and 13 Jbeta primers. Sequencing was performed with immunoSEQ multiplex PCR; in TCRdb, only in-frame clones are kept and a portion is missing. The ten top clones account for less than 0.6%, within a sample of 80,000 to 100,000 clones. The source material was PBMCs. These receptors came from a man between 50 and 59 years old in good health and CMV-seronegative.

The chain recombines TRBV12-2 with TRBJ2-2; no DNA check was done on the table's D call, TRBD2. TRBV12-2 is labeled a pseudogene. This CDR3 has 16 amino acids. DNA for the CDR3: TGTGCAAGTCGCTTTCCTAGCGGGGGGGAGGCCGGGGAGCTGTTTTTT. Encoded protein: CASRFPSGGEAGELFF.

The V gene is TRBV5-4, the J gene TRBJ1-4; a weak D match, TRBD1 (6 bases). Germline lookup yields CDR1 SGHNT and CDR2 YYREEE (reference sequence). This CDR3 has 15 residues. Trimming removed 4 bases from V and 7 bases from J, with 17 bases in between. CDR3 sequence (DNA): TGTGCCAGCAGCCTGGAAGCGAGGGGGGGTGAAAAACTGTTTTTT. Protein: CASSLEARGGEKLFF.

J is TRBJ1-4 and V is TRBV28, with D possibly matching TRBD1 (6 bases). Germline assignment: CDR1 MDHEN and CDR2 SYDVKM. The V and J ends lost 5 bases and 14 bases respectively, with 12 bases between them. CDR3 length equals 11 residues. CDR3: CASSIRDNLFF. CDR3 DNA: TGTGCCAGCAGTATCCGGGACAACCTGTTTTTT.

V is TRBV5-5 and J is TRBJ2-1; 7 positions agree with TRBD1. Germline-derived CDR1 and CDR2 are SGHKS and YYEKEE (reference sequence). V shed 4 bases and J 0 bases; nucleotides not matched to a gene: 4. This CDR3 region has 15 residues. As DNA, the CDR3 is TGTGCCAGCAGCCTTACAGGGGACTCCTACAATGAGCAGTTCTTC. Translated, it gives CASSLTGDSYNEQFF.

The genes are TRBV18 and TRBJ1-1; the match to TRBD1 covers 7 bases. The V gene end was trimmed by 4 bases and the J gene end by 7 bases; junction bases not matched to a gene: 12. Looked up from germline, CDR1 is KGHSH and CDR2 is LQKENI. The CDR3 runs to 15 residues. The CDR3 spells CASSLSAGTAVEAFF. The CDR3 DNA reads TGTGCCAGCTCACTTTCGGCCGGGACAGCCGTTGAAGCTTTCTTT.

This chain joins TRBV7-9 and TRBJ1-2, with D uncertain. Germline V gene sequence: CDR1 SEHNR, CDR2 FQNEAQ (reference sequence). There are 16 residues in the CDR3. Trimming left V 5 bases short and J 5 bases short, with 21 bases between. This CDR3 reads CASSQAARSKGYGYTF. The CDR3 DNA sequence: TGTGCCAGCAGCCAAGCGGCGCGCAGTAAAGGGTATGGCTACACCTTC. Full variable domain (outside the CDR3, taken from reference TRBV7-9 and TRBJ1-2): DTGVSQNPRHKITKRGQNVTFRCDPISEHNRLYWYRQTLGQGPEFLTYFQNEAQLEKSRLLSDRFSAERPKGSFSTLEIQRTEQGDSAMYLCASSQAARSKGYGYTFGSGTRLTVV.

This chain connects TRBV28 to TRBJ2-7; TRBD1 matches at 8 bases. J gave up 5 bases and V 4 bases, and 10 bases lay outside the gene matches. The germline gives CDR1 MDHEN, CDR2 SYDVKM. The length of the CDR3 is 15 residues. The CDR3 nucleotides are TGTGCCAGCAGTTACTCCGACAGGGGCGTCAACGAGCAGTACTTC. Amino acid sequence: CASSYSDRGVNEQYF.

This chain uses TRBV6-5 with TRBJ2-1; TRBD2 aligns across 8 bases. V dropped 0 bases and J dropped 8; count of bases not matched to a gene: 6. CDR3 length: 15 residues. Germline V gives CDR1 MNHEY, CDR2 SVGAGI. The CDR3 coding sequence is TGTGCCAGCAGTTACTCCGGGACTAGGGCGGATGAGCAGTTCTTC. Amino acids: CASSYSGTRADEQFF.

The chain couples TRBV19 to TRBJ2-5; 8 bases align to TRBD1. The J call could be wrong; TRBJ2-7 is a better fit for the DNA end. The V gene's germline CDR1 is LNHDA and CDR2 SQIVND (reference sequence). The CDR3 is made up of 12 amino acids. Written as DNA, the CDR3 is TGTGCCAGTTCGGACAGGGCCTACGAGCAGTACTTC. Its translation: CASSDRAYEQYF.

The DNA for the CDR3 is TGTGCCAGCAGCTTAGGCTTTAGGACAGGAAGGATGAACACTGAAGCTTTCTTT. Its protein product is CASSLGFRTGRMNTEAFF. J is TRBJ1-1 and V is TRBV7-2; TRBD1 agrees at 7 bases. After removal of 1 base from V and 0 bases from J, the junction contained 11 bases not matched to a gene. The CDR3 is 18 residues long. The germline V gene has CDR1 SGHTA and CDR2 FQGNSA. Using reference TRBV7-2 and TRBJ1-1 for the parts outside the CDR3, the full variable domain is GAGVSQSPSNKVTEKGKDVELRCDPISGHTALYWYRQSLGQGLEFLIYFQGNSAPDKSGLPSDRFSAERTGGSVSTLTIQRTQQEDSAVYLCASSLGFRTGRMNTEAFFGQGTRLTVV.

This chain joins TRBV5-4 and TRBJ2-7; TRBD2 matches at 9 bases. This CDR3 has 15 residues. V lost 3 bases, J lost 0 bases, and 4 bases stayed unmatched. Germline V gene lookup returns CDR1 SGHNT and CDR2 YYREEE (reference sequence). The DNA for the CDR3 is TGTGCCAGCAGCTCGCCTAGCGGGGCCTCCTACGAGCAGTACTTC. Its protein is CASSSPSGASYEQYF.

The rearrangement uses TRBV11-1 and TRBJ1-1, with 9 bases fitting TRBD1. Germline trimming cut 3 bases from V and 5 bases from J; bases unmatched to any gene: 4. Germline V gene data show CDR1 as SGHAT and CDR2 as FQDESV (reference sequence). CDR3 size: 14 residues. CDR3 amino acids: CASSFPGQGTEAFF. In DNA, the CDR3 is TGTGCCAGCAGCTTTCCGGGACAGGGAACTGAAGCTTTCTTT.

The CDR3 spells CASSLQGSSYEQYF. The CDR3 region has the DNA TGTGCCAGTAGTTTACAGGGATCCTCCTACGAGCAGTACTTC. The rearrangement uses TRBV19 and TRBJ2-7, with a possible D match to TRBD1 (6 bases). Germline V CDR1 and CDR2: LNHDA, SQIVND (reference sequence). The CDR3 has 14 residues. V dropped 5 bases and J dropped 0 bases, with 11 bases sitting between them.

The V and J genes are TRBV2 and TRBJ1-6; 7 nucleotides line up with TRBD1. V trimming: 3 bases; J trimming: 5 bases; junction bases outside the gene matches: 7. Germline V gives CDR1 SNHLY, CDR2 FYNNEI. The CDR3 loop spans 16 amino acids. CDR3 residues: CASSDNRGMHNSPLHF. In DNA form, the CDR3 reads TGTGCCAGCAGTGACAACAGGGGCATGCATAATTCACCCCTCCACTTT.

V gene TRBV5-6 combines with J gene TRBJ2-1; possibly TRBD2 for D (5 bases). V was clipped by 0 bases and J by 8 bases, with 12 bases between them. Germline V gene lookup returns CDR1 SGHDT and CDR2 YYEEEE. The CDR3 has 14 amino acids. CDR3 protein: CASSLVRGTDEQFF. CDR3 DNA: TGTGCCAGCAGCTTGGTTCGGGGTACGGATGAGCAGTTCTTC. The full variable domain, completed using reference TRBV5-6 and TRBJ2-1, is DAGVTQSPTHLIKTRGQQVTLRCSPKSGHDTVSWYQQALGQGPQFIFQYYEEEERQRGNFPDRFSGHQFPNYSSELNVNALLLGDSALYLCASSLVRGTDEQFFGPGTRLTVL.

The chain uses TRBV10-3 and TRBJ1-5, with 9 positions matching TRBD1. CDR1 is ENHRY and CDR2 is SYGVKD in the germline V gene. V shed 0 bases, J shed 4 bases, and the junction held 4 bases outside the gene matches. This CDR3 spans 16 amino acids. The CDR3 region is CAISESGDRDNQPQHF. CDR3 bases: TGTGCCATCAGTGAGTCGGGGGACAGGGATAATCAGCCCCAGCATTTT.

The chain employs TRBV6-5 and TRBJ2-5; 10 bases align to TRBD2. CDR1 is MNHEY and CDR2 is SVGAGI in the germline V gene. The CDR3 length is 14 residues. The V and J ends lost 7 bases and 5 bases, in that order; junction bases with no gene match: 7. The CDR3 region is CASTPLAGVETQYF. The DNA of the CDR3 is TGTGCCAGCACTCCCCTAGCGGGGGTGGAGACCCAGTACTTC.

This chain links TRBV18 with TRBJ1-2; D remains ambiguous. Germline V gene sequence: CDR1 KGHSH, CDR2 LQKENI. The length of the CDR3 is 14 residues. Trimming removed 0 bases from V and 2 bases from J, with 7 bases in between. This CDR3 is CASSPPTINYGYTF. CDR3 bases: TGTGCCAGCTCACCACCCACAATAAACTATGGCTACACCTTC.